There are a few counts of the clone carrying this T cell receptor (beta chain). Deletions cut 1 base from V and 9 bases from J, with 8 bases between. The CDR3 consists of 12 residues. CDR1 MNHNS and CDR2 SASEGT come from the germline V gene. The sample comes from a study of CD8 T cells in ankylosing spondylitis. Quantitative 5'-RACE with molecular barcodes was used to make the TCR beta libraries. MiXCR, run by TCRdb on the 5' RACE reads, gives a single entry per CDR3 protein. The data show 250,000 to 300,000 distinct CDR3 sequences, about 20% seen once. The sequence was collected from a male donor with ankylosing spondylitis or in good health (not recorded which). Sequencing was done on a sample of blood, either unsorted or a sorted T cell fraction (not recorded which). The chain recombines TRBV6-1 with TRBJ2-3, with D possibly matching TRBD2 (5 bases). CDR3 nucleotide sequence: TGTGCCAGCAGTGAAGGGGAGTACACGCAGTATTTT. Protein sequence: CASSEGEYTQYF.